Each of the 23 T cell receptor beta chains below was sequenced from the same sample in a study of cytomegalovirus exposure and HLA in healthy donors. PCR used 60 Vbeta primers and 13 Jbeta primers. Sequenced by immunoSEQ multiplex PCR; TCRdb stores in-frame clones only, minus some. This sample has about 150,000 clones, with about 85% found just once. Sequenced sample: PBMCs. The receptors were sampled from a woman aged 18-29 years in good health and CMV-seronegative.

In its sample, this clone was seen a few times. J is TRBJ1-2 and V is TRBV5-6; 8 bases are a match to TRBD1. V shed 0 bases, J shed 12 bases, and the junction held 7 bases outside the gene matches. Germline CDR1 reads SGHDT; CDR2 reads YYEEEE. The CDR3 extends over 13 amino acids. In nucleotides, the CDR3 is TGTGCCAGCAGCTTGGGGACAGGGCCCGCGGACACCTTC. It encodes CASSLGTGPADTF.

V is TRBV19 and J is TRBJ2-7; 8 positions match TRBD1. V was pared by 5 bases and J by 0 bases, with 3 bases of the junction left unmatched. Germline V lookup: CDR1 LNHDA, CDR2 SQIVND (reference sequence). The length of the CDR3 is 14 residues. This CDR3 reads CASSQGAVSYEQYF. The CDR3 DNA reads TGTGCCAGTAGTCAGGGGGCGGTCTCCTACGAGCAGTACTTC.

The V call is TRBV19, the J call TRBJ2-5; 7 bases are a match to TRBD2. V trimming: 9 bases; J trimming: 5 bases; junction bases outside the gene matches: 9. Germline lookup yields CDR1 LNHDA and CDR2 SQIVND (reference sequence). The length of the CDR3 is 13 residues. In nucleotides, the CDR3 is TGTGCCAGGCCACCTGAGACTAGCGAGACCCAGTACTTC. It encodes CARPPETSETQYF.

The chain combines TRBV5-1 with TRBJ2-5, with TRBD2 identical over 10 bases. The J call may be wrong; the DNA end is better matched by TRBJ2-7. Germline loops: CDR1 SGHRS, CDR2 YFSETQ. CDR3 length: 14 residues. The CDR3 sequence: CASSPSSGGYEQYF. The CDR3 nucleotides read TGCGCCAGCAGCCCCTCTAGCGGGGGCTACGAGCAGTACTTC.

A note on this clone: The final CDR3 position lacks the conserved phenylalanine or tryptophan, pointing to a likely read error. The gene calls are TRBV28 and TRBJ1-2; D is ambiguous. Trimming shortened V by 2 bases and J by 8 bases, and 3 bases separated the two germline ends. The germline V gene encodes CDR1 MDHEN and CDR2 SYDVKM. The CDR3 has 10 amino acids. The CDR3 nucleotides are TGTGCCAGCAGTTTAAGCGGCTACACCTCC. It translates to CASSLSGYTS.

The rearrangement links TRBV7-9 to TRBJ2-1; D is undetermined. V was pared by 3 bases and J by 6 bases, with 15 bases between. This CDR3 is 15 amino acids long. Looked up from germline, CDR1 is SEHNR and CDR2 is FQNEAQ (reference sequence). The CDR3, as DNA: TGTGCCAGCAGCTTTGAGCGACCTCTCAGCAATGAGCAGTTCTTC. As protein: CASSFERPLSNEQFF.

V is TRBV7-2 and J is TRBJ1-6, with no clear D. The CDR3 contains 14 residues. V dropped 3 bases and J dropped 7 bases, with 10 bases sitting between them. Germline-derived CDR1 and CDR2 are SGHTA and FQGNSA. CDR3 nucleotide sequence: TGTGCCAGCAGCTTCGCTACGGGAAATTCACCCCTCCACTTT. Encoded protein: CASSFATGNSPLHF.

This clone has just a few counts. The chain links TRBV6-1 to TRBJ2-2, with D maybe TRBD2 (5 bases). Trimming left V 4 bases short and J 2 bases short, with 8 bases between. This CDR3 region has 14 residues. Germline CDR1 is MNHNS and CDR2 is SASEGT. CDR3 sequence: CASSGAGNTGELFF. CDR3 coding DNA: TGTGCCAGCAGTGGGGCGGGTAACACCGGGGAGCTGTTTTTT.

This clone was seen only once. V is TRBV5-6 and J is TRBJ1-3, with 11 bases that match TRBD1. V was clipped by 4 bases and J by 3 bases; unmatched bases: 3. The CDR3 covers 15 residues. The germline V gene encodes CDR1 SGHDT and CDR2 YYEEEE. The CDR3 spells CASSRGQGVGNTIYF. CDR3 DNA: TGTGCCAGCAGCCGGGGACAGGGGGTTGGAAACACCATATATTTT.

The chain couples TRBV27 to TRBJ2-5, with a tentative D call TRBD1 (5 bases). There are 13 residues in the CDR3. Germline CDR1 MNHEY, CDR2 SMNVEV (reference sequence). The ends were cut back, 8 bases at V and 2 bases at J, with 12 bases in the middle. CDR3 protein: CASAQGFQETQYF. The CDR3 DNA follows: TGTGCCAGCGCTCAGGGTTTTCAAGAGACCCAGTACTTC.

The chain is built from TRBV4-1 and TRBJ1-2; D may be TRBD1 (6 bases). Looked up from germline, CDR1 is MGHRA and CDR2 is YSYEKL. Trimming left V 3 bases short and J 7 bases short, with 12 bases between. The CDR3 covers 13 residues. Here the CDR3 DNA reads TGCGCCAGCAGCCACCTGACAGGACCTGGCTACACCTTC. Translated, it gives CASSHLTGPGYTF.

This clone showed up just a few times. This sequence joins TRBV27 and TRBJ2-1; 9 bases align to TRBD1. J lost 5 bases, V lost 2 bases, and 10 bases had no gene match. The CDR3 totals 17 residues. Germline V lookup: CDR1 MNHEY, CDR2 SMNVEV (reference sequence). CDR3 coding DNA: TGTGCCAGCAGTTTAGGGGACAGGGTAATTTTCGACAATGAGCAGTTCTTC. This codes for CASSLGDRVIFDNEQFF.

CDR3 amino acids: CASGGAGGNTIYF. In DNA form, the CDR3 reads TGTGCCAGCGGAGGGGCTGGGGGAAACACCATATATTTT. The rearrangement uses TRBV28 and TRBJ1-3, with a possible D match to TRBD1 (5 bases). The V gene lost 8 bases and the J gene lost 4 bases, with 12 bases spanning the gap. The CDR3 contains 13 residues. CDR1 is MDHEN and CDR2 is SYDVKM in the germline V gene.

With respect to this clone: The junction departs from the called germline gene at one end, perhaps through a read error. This chain joins TRBV7-8 and TRBJ2-5; D unclear. The CDR3 runs to 14 residues. Germline V gene sequence: CDR1 SGHVS, CDR2 FQNEAQ. The CDR3 DNA reads TGTGCCAGCAGCCCCTCGCGGCGCCAACAGACCCAGTACTTC. Its translation is CASSPSRRQQTQYF.

This clone was found once. V gene TRBV10-3 combines with J gene TRBJ2-3, with D possibly matching TRBD2 (6 bases). V was trimmed by 10 bases and J by 8 bases, leaving 19 bases between them. The CDR3 length is 13 residues. The V gene's germline CDR1 is ENHRY and CDR2 SYGVKD. The CDR3, as DNA: TGTGCCACCGAAGGCGGGGATTCCGTTACGCAGTATTTT. Its protein is CATEGGDSVTQYF.

V usage is TRBV30 and J usage is TRBJ1-4, with D maybe TRBD1 (5 bases). CDR1 is GTSNPN, CDR2 SVGIG, per germline (reference sequence). The CDR3 has 11 residues. V was cut by 5 bases and J by 5 bases, with 6 bases left in between. The CDR3 DNA sequence: TGTGCCTGGCAGGGCAATGAAAAACTGTTTTTT. It specifies CAWQGNEKLFF.

The V and J genes are TRBV6-1 and TRBJ2-5; D may be TRBD2 (6 bases). Germline V gives CDR1 MNHNS, CDR2 SASEGT. V lost 10 bases to trimming and J lost 5 bases, with 14 bases between them. This CDR3 is 12 amino acids long. DNA of the CDR3: TGTGCCACCGACACGGGAGTGGAGACCCAGTACTTC. Amino acids: CATDTGVETQYF.

J is TRBJ2-7 and V is TRBV5-1; 8 bases align to TRBD1. The CDR3 is made up of 16 amino acids. V dropped 0 bases and J dropped 5; count of bases not matched to a gene: 10. Germline values: CDR1 SGHRS, CDR2 YFSETQ. The CDR3 coding sequence is TGCGCCAGCAGCTTGGCCTCAGGGGGCCGATTCAACGAGCAGTACTTC. Its translation is CASSLASGGRFNEQYF.

This clone was picked up one time. This chain links TRBV28 with TRBJ2-5, with 11 bases lining up with TRBD2. V lost 10 bases to trimming and J lost 5 bases; unmatched junction nucleotides: 18. Germline CDR1 and CDR2: MDHEN and SYDVKM. The CDR3 covers 17 residues. The CDR3 DNA sequence: TGTGCCACCTCGAGTAGTAGCGGGGGGGGTCGACGGGAGACCCAGTACTTC. Protein sequence: CATSSSSGGGRRETQYF.

This chain links TRBV7-3 with TRBJ2-1; D gene uncertain. The CDR3 covers 13 residues. V dropped 1 base and J dropped 7 bases, with 8 bases sitting between them. Germline CDR1 is SGHTA and CDR2 is FQGTGA. Here the CDR3 DNA reads TGTGCCAGCAGCTTAATGTTCGGGAATGAGCAGTTCTTC. Translating gives CASSLMFGNEQFF. Combining the CDR3 with reference TRBV7-3 and TRBJ2-1 gives the whole variable domain GAGVSQTPSNKVTEKGKYVELRCDPISGHTALYWYRQSLGQGPEFLIYFQGTGAADDSGLPNDRFFAVRPEGSVSTLKIQRTERGDSAVYLCASSLMFGNEQFFGPGTRLTVL.

The chain carries TRBV28 and TRBJ2-7; TRBD2 matches at 13 bases. The CDR3 runs to 15 residues. CDR1 is MDHEN and CDR2 is SYDVKM in the germline V gene. After removal of 7 bases from V and 2 bases from J, the junction contained 5 bases not matched to a gene. The CDR3 loop reads CASTRLAGGTYEQYF. DNA of the CDR3: TGTGCCAGCACCCGACTAGCGGGAGGCACCTACGAGCAGTACTTC.

The rearrangement uses TRBV7-9 and TRBJ2-1, with 7 bases that match TRBD1. With V trimmed by 5 bases and J by 9 bases, 7 bases remained unmatched. The CDR3 has 13 amino acids. Germline V gene sequence: CDR1 SEHNR, CDR2 FQNEAQ (reference sequence). CDR3 residues: CASSQSQGIEQFF. In nucleotides, the CDR3 is TGTGCCAGCAGCCAGTCACAGGGGATTGAGCAGTTCTTC.

The gene calls are TRBV7-9 and TRBJ2-1, with D possibly matching TRBD2 (6 bases). The V end was cut by 5 bases, the J end by 4 bases, with 15 bases between. CDR3 size: 15 residues. Germline lookup yields CDR1 SEHNR and CDR2 FQNEAQ (reference sequence). The CDR3 sequence: CASSLGLAEYNEQFF. The CDR3 bases are TGTGCCAGCAGCCTGGGATTAGCGGAATACAATGAGCAGTTCTTC.